The next 14 T cell receptor beta chains were all read from a single sample in a study of regulatory T cells in long-lasting Graves disease (dated by TCRdb to about 2021). The library relied on multiplex PCR. Sequencing took place on an Illumina HiSeq 4000. To build TCR beta libraries, CDR3 regions were amplified by Arm-PCR using iRepertoire HTBI primers. TCRdb applied fastp at Q25 and MiXCR to the public reads, then kept only in-frame beta chains. Under each unique CDR3 protein, matching rows form one entry showing the most common genes and DNA. Present in this sample are about 310,000 distinct CDR3 sequences, 22% of which were seen just once. The ten largest clonotypes hold more than 50% of the sample. The time point label corresponds to: persistent/refractory GD, antithyroid drugs over 5 years with positive TRAb. For both TCR sequencing and RNA sequencing, RNA was extracted from PBMCs using TRIzol.

Specimen: peripheral blood mononuclear cells (PBMCs), collected when the disease was refractory, from a patient treated with antithyroid drugs. Every receptor here comes from a female donor with Graves disease.

The gene calls are TRBV6-9 and TRBJ2-3; 9 bases match TRBD2. Looked up from germline, CDR1 is MNHGY and CDR2 is SVAAGI. The CDR3 consists of 15 residues. V dropped 2 bases and J dropped 3; count of bases not matched to a gene: 3. The CDR3 loop is CASSYASGITDTQYF. CDR3 nucleotides: TGTGCCAGCAGTTATGCTAGCGGGATTACAGATACGCAGTATTTT.

This clonotype has only a few counts. The chain is built from TRBV12-3 or TRBV12-4 and TRBJ2-5; 9 bases match TRBD2. The CDR3 covers 14 residues. V shed 7 bases, J shed 2 bases, and the junction held 5 bases outside the gene matches. The CDR3 DNA is TGTGCCAGCACCGATACTAGCGGGCAAGAGACCCAGTACTTC. This codes for CASTDTSGQETQYF.

This clonotype was counted at least ten times. The CDR3 region is CASFLSGSGRTYEQYF. As DNA, the CDR3 is TGTGCCAGCTTTCTGTCGGGGAGTGGAAGGACTTACGAGCAGTACTTC. This chain links TRBV6-2 or TRBV6-3 with TRBJ2-7; D may be TRBD2 (5 bases). Trimming cost V 8 bases and J 4 bases, with 24 bases left between them. Germline V CDR1 and CDR2: MNHEY, SVGEGT. The CDR3 consists of 16 residues.

This clonotype was seen a few times. The chain recombines TRBV6-1 with TRBJ2-7; a possible D gene is TRBD1 (7 bases). The CDR3 loop spans 12 amino acids. Between the trimmed V and J ends, which lost 6 bases and 11 bases, there was a span of 17 bases. CDR1 MNHNS and CDR2 SASEGT come from the germline V gene. The CDR3 nucleotides are TGTGCCAGCAGCGACTTCGACAGGGAGGAGTACTTC. Its translation is CASSDFDREEYF.

This clonotype was recorded many times. This chain uses TRBV20-1 with TRBJ1-4; D is uncertain. Trimming pared 2 bases from V and 3 bases from J, leaving 10 bases between. This CDR3 is 14 amino acids long. Germline V gene data show CDR1 as DFQATT and CDR2 as SNEGSKA (reference sequence). As DNA, the CDR3 is TGCAGTGCTAGAACGTCTGGATCTAATGAAAAACTGTTTTTT. The encoded protein is CSARTSGSNEKLFF.

The CDR3 DNA follows: TGTGCCAGCAGCCAGGACAGGGATTCTTCACCCCTCCACTTT. Protein sequence: CASSQDRDSSPLHF. The V gene is TRBV12-3 or TRBV12-4, the J gene TRBJ1-6; 8 bases map to TRBD1. The J segment lost 9 bases and the V segment lost 6 bases, leaving 7 bases of the junction unmatched. The CDR3 covers 14 residues.

This clonotype was observed a few times. The CDR3 spells CASSVGLAGGGQETQYF. The CDR3 DNA is TGTGCCAGCAGCGTCGGACTAGCGGGCGGGGGGCAAGAGACCCAGTACTTC. The gene calls are TRBV9 and TRBJ2-5, with 11 bases that match TRBD2. Trimming at V came to 2 bases and at J to 2 bases, leaving 8 bases not matched to a gene. CDR1 and CDR2 from the germline V gene are SGDLS and YYNGEE. The CDR3 consists of 17 residues. The whole variable domain, filled in from reference TRBV9 and TRBJ2-5, reads DSGVTQTPKHLITATGQRVTLRCSPRSGDLSVYWYQQSLDQGLQFLIQYYNGEERAKGNILERFSAQQFPDLHSELNLSSLELGDSALYFCASSVGLAGGGQETQYFGPGTRLLVL.

This chain joins TRBV28 and TRBJ2-4, with D possibly matching TRBD2 (6 bases). Germline-derived CDR1 and CDR2 are MDHEN and SYDVKM. The V end was cut by 4 bases, the J end by 6 bases, with 16 bases between. The CDR3 spans 15 residues. The CDR3 region has the DNA TGTGCCAGCAGTTACCGGGACTTGGGGGTAAACATTCAGTACTTC. Translation gives CASSYRDLGVNIQYF.

This clonotype was observed at least ten times. The chain joins TRBV20-1 to TRBJ2-7; D ambiguous. Trimming shortened V by 4 bases and J by 2 bases, and 15 bases separated the two germline ends. CDR3 length equals 14 residues. The germline CDR1 and CDR2 sequences are DFQATT and SNEGSKA (reference sequence). The DNA for the CDR3 is TGCAGTGCTAATTACGGATCCCGAGCCTACGAGCAGTACTTC. It encodes CSANYGSRAYEQYF.

About this clonotype: One junction end does not reproduce the germline sequence, and a read error may be involved. The rearrangement joins TRBV9 to TRBJ2-5; TRBD2 might be the D (5 bases). In germline, CDR1 is SGDLS, CDR2 YYNGEE. The CDR3 sequence is 15 residues long. The CDR3 protein is CASSLDSTRGETQYF. DNA of the CDR3: TGCGCCAGCAGCTTGGACTCCACCCGGGGAGAGACCCAGTACTTC.

This clonotype has only a few counts. The V and J genes are TRBV7-2 and TRBJ1-2, with unresolved D. Germline V gene data show CDR1 as SGHTA and CDR2 as FQGNSA. The CDR3 sequence is 12 residues long. V gave up 2 bases and J gave up 8 bases, with 9 bases separating them. CDR3 in DNA: TGTGCCAGCAGCTTAATGGTGTCGGGCTACACCTTC. Translating gives CASSLMVSGYTF.

This clonotype was found many times. The rearrangement links TRBV7-8 to TRBJ2-5; D call uncertain. Trimming stripped 1 base from V and 5 bases from J, with 8 bases between. Germline CDR1 reads SGHVS; CDR2 reads FQNEAQ. The CDR3 runs to 13 residues. DNA for the CDR3: TGTGCCAGCAGCTTAGTTGCAGCGGAGACCCAGTACTTC. Translated: CASSLVAAETQYF.

This clonotype was picked up many times. The J gene is TRBJ2-7, the V gene TRBV18; the match to TRBD1 covers 7 bases. Germline V gene lookup returns CDR1 KGHSH and CDR2 LQKENI. The trim removed 3 bases at V and 8 bases at J, leaving 7 bases unmatched. CDR3 size: 13 residues. The DNA of the CDR3 is TGTGCCAGCTCACCCGGGTACAGGGGTAAGCAGTACTTC. Amino acids: CASSPGYRGKQYF.

A few counts support this clonotype. V and J are TRBV6-2 or TRBV6-3 and TRBJ1-1; D is uncertain. CDR3 length equals 12 residues. Trimming pared 1 base from V and 6 bases from J, leaving 6 bases between. The germline V gene encodes CDR1 MNHEY and CDR2 SVGEGT. CDR3 nucleotide sequence: TGTGCCAGCAGTTACTTCGGGGCTGAAGCTTTCTTT. As protein: CASSYFGAEAFF.